A single sample gave rise to the 15 T cell receptor beta chains below, sequenced in a study of blood T cell repertoires in COVID-19. Here immunoSEQ multiplex PCR was the method, and the copy in TCRdb shows in-frame clones only, minus some. Of tens of thousands of clones in the sample, about 90% are singletons; the top ten hold approximately 2.8%. The material sequenced was peripheral blood. All receptors derive from a man over 45 with active COVID-19.

The chain has TRBV7-9 and TRBJ1-2; the match to TRBD1 covers 7 bases. With 5 bases clipped from V and 2 bases from J, the junction kept 5 bases outside the gene matches. The CDR3 totals 14 residues. Per the germline V gene, CDR1 is SEHNR and CDR2 is FQNEAQ (reference sequence). CDR3 sequence reads: CASSPRQGNYGYTF. In nucleotides, the CDR3 is TGTGCCAGCAGCCCGAGACAGGGAAACTATGGCTACACCTTC.

The chain combines TRBV5-1 with TRBJ2-1, with D possibly TRBD1 on 5 matching bases. Deletions cut 1 base from V and 5 bases from J, with 7 bases between. CDR1 is SGHRS, CDR2 YFSETQ, per germline. This CDR3 region has 13 residues. DNA of the CDR3: TGCGCCAGCAGCTTGTTGACAGACAATGAGCAGTTCTTC. Its protein product is CASSLLTDNEQFF. Supplemented by reference TRBV5-1 and TRBJ2-1, the full variable domain reads KAGVTQTPRYLIKTRGQQVTLSCSPISGHRSVSWYQQTPGQGLQFLFEYFSETQRNKGNFPGRFSGRQFSNSRSEMNVSTLELGDSALYLCASSLLTDNEQFFGPGTRLTVL.

V is TRBV5-5 and J is TRBJ1-2; D remains unclear. The CDR3 is 16 residues long. V was trimmed by 0 bases and J by 0 bases, leaving 12 bases between them. In germline, CDR1 is SGHKS, CDR2 YYEKEE (reference sequence). CDR3 sequence reads: CASSLAVTETNYGYTF. In nucleotides, the CDR3 is TGTGCCAGCAGCTTGGCGGTGACGGAGACTAACTATGGCTACACCTTC.

V usage is TRBV4-1 and J usage is TRBJ1-2, with 7 bases aligning to TRBD1. The germline CDR1 and CDR2 sequences are MGHRA and YSYEKL. The junction had 6 bases not matched to a gene; V was cut back by 2 bases and J by 0 bases. CDR3 length: 16 amino acids. The CDR3 reads CASSQNQGGPNYGYTF. The DNA for the CDR3 is TGCGCCAGCAGCCAAAACCAGGGGGGTCCTAACTATGGCTACACCTTC.

This clone appeared once. This chain joins TRBV2 and TRBJ2-5; TRBD2 matches at 11 bases. The germline V gene has CDR1 SNHLY and CDR2 FYNNEI. Trimming cost V 7 bases and J 4 bases; bases outside gene matches: 11. This CDR3 contains 16 residues. The CDR3 DNA follows: TGTGCCAGCAATCTAGCGGGGGGCCTCGGGGGAGAGACCCAGTACTTC. It is translated as CASNLAGGLGGETQYF.

This chain joins TRBV7-8 and TRBJ1-1; tentative D call: TRBD1 (5 bases). V was pared by 5 bases and J by 6 bases, with 13 bases between. Germline lookup yields CDR1 SGHVS and CDR2 FQNEAQ. The CDR3 is 13 amino acids. Written as DNA, the CDR3 is TGTGCCAGCAGCATACCCGGGGGTTCTGAAGCTTTCTTT. This translates into CASSIPGGSEAFF.

The rearrangement links TRBV7-2 to TRBJ2-7; the match to TRBD1 covers 9 bases. This CDR3 has 15 amino acids. Unmatched junction bases numbered 8, after V lost 5 bases and J lost 3 bases. Germline CDR1 and CDR2: SGHTA and FQGNSA. Here the CDR3 DNA reads TGTGCCAGCAGCGAAGACGGGACAGGGCTCTACGAGCAGTACTTC. It codes for CASSEDGTGLYEQYF.

This chain's CDR3 is CASSRPPDGGFNEQFF. The CDR3 DNA follows: TGTGCCAGCAGCCGACCCCCTGACGGGGGGTTCAATGAGCAGTTCTTC. This rearrangement joins TRBV3-1 (or the pseudogene TRBV3-2) to TRBJ2-1; TRBD2 agrees at 7 bases. Trimming at V came to 4 bases and at J to 6 bases, leaving 12 bases not matched to a gene. The CDR3 spans 16 residues. The germline V gene encodes CDR1 LGHDT and CDR2 YNNKEL (reference sequence).

The chain carries TRBV2 and TRBJ2-3; 12 bases are shared with TRBD1. Germline V gives CDR1 SNHLY, CDR2 FYNNEI. V gave up 6 bases and J gave up 3 bases; unmatched junction bases: 13. This CDR3 is built from 18 residues. As DNA, the CDR3 is TGTGCCAGCAGAGAACAAAGGGGGACAGGGGGCAAGACAGATACGCAGTATTTT. Translated: CASREQRGTGGKTDTQYF.

The rearrangement uses TRBV19 and TRBJ2-2; TRBD1 matches at 9 bases. The V and J ends lost 1 base and 6 bases, in that order; junction bases with no gene match: 6. The CDR3 consists of 16 residues. The germline V gene encodes CDR1 LNHDA and CDR2 SQIVND (reference sequence). The CDR3, as DNA: TGTGCCAGTAGTATAGGGAGGACAGGGGTTTCCGGGGAGCTGTTTTTT. As protein: CASSIGRTGVSGELFF.

The rearrangement links TRBV10-2 to TRBJ2-7; TRBD1 matches at 9 bases. After removal of 9 bases from V and 3 bases from J, the junction contained 12 bases not matched to a gene. Germline CDR1 and CDR2: WSHSY and SAAADI. The CDR3 totals 15 residues. This CDR3 is CASQGPGQGIYEQYF. The CDR3 bases are TGCGCCAGTCAGGGTCCGGGACAGGGAATCTACGAGCAGTACTTC.

This chain links TRBV11-3 with TRBJ2-1; a possible D gene is TRBD2 (6 bases). The CDR3 is made up of 14 amino acids. V was trimmed by 3 bases and J by 7 bases, leaving 13 bases between them. From germline, CDR1 is SGHNT and CDR2 YENEEA. Here the CDR3 reads CASSLEGIGNEQFF. The CDR3 DNA reads TGTGCCAGCAGCTTGGAGGGCATCGGGAATGAGCAGTTCTTC.

The chain joins TRBV6-1 to TRBJ2-5; D might be TRBD2 (5 bases). The V and J ends lost 1 base and 5 bases respectively, with 14 bases between them. Germline CDR1 reads MNHNS; CDR2 reads SASEGT. The CDR3 totals 15 residues. The CDR3 region has the DNA TGTGCCAGCAGTGAAGATTTTCGGGATAGGGAGACCCAGTACTTC. Translation gives CASSEDFRDRETQYF.

The chain uses TRBV6-5 and TRBJ2-6; possible D gene TRBD1, 6 bases. The CDR3 contains 15 residues. V dropped 6 bases and J dropped 0 bases, with 9 bases sitting between them. The V gene's germline CDR1 is MNHEY and CDR2 SVGAGI. CDR3 sequence reads: CASREDSSGANVLTF. The CDR3 nucleotides are TGTGCCAGCAGAGAGGACAGCTCTGGGGCCAACGTCCTGACTTTC.

The chain combines TRBV10-2 with TRBJ1-5; TRBD1 agrees at 7 bases. V was pared by 10 bases and J by 4 bases, with 19 bases of the junction left unmatched. CDR3 length equals 17 residues. Germline CDR1 is WSHSY and CDR2 is SAAADI. The CDR3: CATVQDRTSLRNQPQHF. The DNA of the CDR3 is TGCGCCACAGTTCAGGACAGGACATCTCTGAGGAATCAGCCCCAGCATTTT.